These T cell receptor beta chains were read from a single sample in a study of T cell clonotyping in hematopoietic cell transplantation. This table comes from immunoSEQ multiplex PCR, and its TCRdb copy is limited to in-frame clones, with some not included. The sample contains around 15,000 clones, more than 60% of which appear only once. This material consisted of PBMCs, taken 30 days after allogeneic stem cell transplant. The origin of the receptors is a male patient aged 45-60 years who had an allogeneic stem cell transplant from an unrelated donor, so T cells may come from the graft donor. Some clones in this sample may be carry-over from other donors' samples. The CDR3 runs from the conserved cysteine through the conserved F or W. The D gene is left open where the match is weak.

d_gene,v_gene,j_gene,CDR3aa
.,TRBV29-1,TRBJ2-5,CSVEGGLVREWQTQYF
TRBD1,TRBV6-5,TRBJ1-1,CASRQLGTGSEAFF
.,TRBV30,TRBJ1-1,CAWSLSPNTEAFF
TRBD1,TRBV6-5,TRBJ2-7,CASRFRDRPPYEQYF
.,TRBV9,TRBJ1-4,CASSVADHLSEKLFF
.,TRBV19,TRBJ2-1,CASSGRGNYNEQFF
.,TRBV6-1,TRBJ2-7,CASSQHGASYEQYF
TRBD1,TRBV5-6,TRBJ2-7,CASSFDRAGEQYF
.,TRBV30,TRBJ1-5,CAWSVRGGAGQPQHF
.,TRBV5-1,TRBJ2-7,CASSLEFGQEYF
.,TRBV6-9,TRBJ1-4,CASSEMGVANEKLFF
TRBD1,TRBV9,TRBJ2-2,CASSVGQGNTGELFF
.,TRBV6-5,TRBJ1-5,CASSPDGGLEPQHF
.,TRBV5-1,TRBJ2-7,CASSFTSDGVYEQYF
TRBD1,TRBV5-1,TRBJ2-2,CASSQTGFGAGELFF
.,TRBV25-1,TRBJ2-7,CASSWRDGAYEQYF
.,TRBV7-8,TRBJ1-1,CASSLRGGTEAFF
.,TRBV4-1,TRBJ1-5,CASSLREVNQPQHF
TRBD1,TRBV28,TRBJ2-7,CASNGQGVEQYF
TRBD2,TRBV25-1,TRBJ2-7,CASSEGPSGRSYEQYF
.,TRBV7-6,TRBJ2-3,CASSAGVDTQYF
TRBD1,TRBV7-2,TRBJ2-1,CASRLKQGAGEQFF
.,TRBV30,TRBJ1-5,CAWSARTGTRQPQHF
.,TRBV19,TRBJ1-5,CASSTTSRGNQPQHF
.,TRBV6-5,TRBJ1-1,CASSTGNTEAFF
.,TRBV7-2,TRBJ1-6,CASSMRQATNSPLHF